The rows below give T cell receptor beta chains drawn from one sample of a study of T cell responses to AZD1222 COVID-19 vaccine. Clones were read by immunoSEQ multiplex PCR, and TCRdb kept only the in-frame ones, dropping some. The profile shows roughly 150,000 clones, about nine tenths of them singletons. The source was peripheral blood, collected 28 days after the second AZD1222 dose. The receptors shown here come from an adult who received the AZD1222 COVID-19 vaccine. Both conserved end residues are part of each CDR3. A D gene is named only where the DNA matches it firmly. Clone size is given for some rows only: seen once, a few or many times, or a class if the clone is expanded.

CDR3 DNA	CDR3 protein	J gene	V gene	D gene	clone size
TGTGCCAGCAGTCCCGACGGGGGGAGTTGGAATCAGCCCCAGCATTTT	CASSPDGGSWNQPQHF	TRBJ1-5	TRBV25-1	.	.
TGCGCCAGCAGCTCGTCGGACAGATACAATGAGCAGTTCTTC	CASSSSDRYNEQFF	TRBJ2-1	TRBV5-1	.	.
TGCGCCAGCAGCTTGCCTGGGGGACTAGCAGGGAAGAGCTCCTACAATGAGCAGTTCTTC	CASSLPGGLAGKSSYNEQFF	TRBJ2-1	TRBV5-1	TRBD2	.
TGTGCCAGCAGCGTAGAAGCTAGCGGGGCCTCCTACAATGAGCAGTTCTTC	CASSVEASGASYNEQFF	TRBJ2-1	TRBV9	TRBD2	.
TGTGCCAGCAGGTCGGGGAGCTCCTACGAGCAGTACTTC	CASRSGSSYEQYF	TRBJ2-7	TRBV6-6	.	.
TGCAGCGTAACAAACCCCGACAGGGTGTATGATGGCTACACCTTC	CSVTNPDRVYDGYTF	TRBJ1-2	TRBV29-1	TRBD1	.
TGCGCCAGCAGCTTGGGGGTTAGCACAGATACGCAGTATTTT	CASSLGVSTDTQYF	TRBJ2-3	TRBV5-1	.	.
TGTGCCAGCAGTCCCGGGTTAGGAAACACCATATATTTT	CASSPGLGNTIYF	TRBJ1-3	TRBV12-3/TRBV12-4	.	.
TGTGCCAGCAGCAAACTGGCAGCAGGGGCGCACTTC	CASSKLAAGAHF	TRBJ2-7	TRBV7-9	.	.
TGTGCCAGCAGTTTGCCCCCCATGGGAGCCAAAAACATTCAGTACTTC	CASSLPPMGAKNIQYF	TRBJ2-4	TRBV28	.	.
TGTGCTAGCAGCCAGGGACTAGCGGGCCCCTACGAGCAGTACTTC	CASSQGLAGPYEQYF	TRBJ2-7	TRBV7-7	TRBD2	.
TGTGCCAGCAGCCAAGCGAGGACTAGCGGGAGATTGTACAATGAGCAGTTCTTC	CASSQARTSGRLYNEQFF	TRBJ2-1	TRBV3-1/TRBV3-2	TRBD2	.
TGTGCCAGCAGCCACCGTTTAGGGACAGGGGGCACTGAAGCTTTCTTT	CASSHRLGTGGTEAFF	TRBJ1-1	TRBV3-1/TRBV3-2	TRBD1	.
TGTGCCTCGAGACTAGCGGGGAGGGCCGGGGAGCTGTTTTTT	CASRLAGRAGELFF	TRBJ2-2	TRBV30	TRBD2	.
TGTGCCAGCAGCCAGACGACATTGAACACTGAAGCTTTCTTT	CASSQTTLNTEAFF	TRBJ1-1	TRBV7-9	.	.
TGTGCCAGCAGTGGGATCCGAGCGAATGAGCAGTTCTTC	CASSGIRANEQFF	TRBJ2-1	TRBV25-1	.	.
TGTGCCAGCAGCTTAGGGGGCTTGCAGCCCCAGCATTTT	CASSLGGLQPQHF	TRBJ1-5	TRBV7-9	.	.
TGTGCCAGCAGCCAAGGGGGGAAAGGGGGCTTCGAAAAACTGTTTTTT	CASSQGGKGGFEKLFF	TRBJ1-4	TRBV3-1/TRBV3-2	TRBD1	.
TGTGCCAGCAGCCGGGGACAGGGGAGGACCGGGGAGCTGTTTTTT	CASSRGQGRTGELFF	TRBJ2-2	TRBV7-2	TRBD1	.
TGTGCCAGCAGCAAAAGGAGGGTACCTCAGTCCCACGAGCAGTACTTC	CASSKRRVPQSHEQYF	TRBJ2-7	TRBV21-1	.	once
TGTGCCAGCAGCCCCGGGTCTGGGTTGAACACTGAAGCTTTCTTT	CASSPGSGLNTEAFF	TRBJ1-1	TRBV11-2	.	few
TGTGCCAGCAGCTGGACTAGCGGGGCCTACAATGAGCAGTTCTTC	CASSWTSGAYNEQFF	TRBJ2-1	TRBV7-2	TRBD2	few